One sample yielded the 9 T cell receptor beta chains listed below, sequenced in a study of OX40 agonist ivuxolimab in advanced cancers. TCRdb keeps only in-frame clones here, not all; method: immunoSEQ multiplex PCR. This table has some 130,000 clones, approximately 94% appearing once. The specimen was CD4+ or CD8+ T cells sorted from blood, collected in a trial of the OX40 agonist ivuxolimab. Receptors were obtained from an adult with an advanced solid tumor such as melanoma, head and neck, liver or kidney cancer.

This clone was observed a single time. The chain has TRBV5-1 and TRBJ2-7; 9 bases line up with TRBD1. J was trimmed by 5 bases and V by 4 bases; bases with no gene match: 7. Germline CDR1 reads SGHRS; CDR2 reads YFSETQ. The CDR3 runs 14 residues. The CDR3, as DNA: TGCGCCAGCAGCATGACCGGGACAGGGCACGAGCAGTACTTC. Amino acids: CASSMTGTGHEQYF. Supplemented by reference TRBV5-1 and TRBJ2-7, the full variable domain reads KAGVTQTPRYLIKTRGQQVTLSCSPISGHRSVSWYQQTPGQGLQFLFEYFSETQRNKGNFPGRFSGRQFSNSRSEMNVSTLELGDSALYLCASSMTGTGHEQYFGPGTRLTVT.

This clone was observed once. V usage is TRBV18 and J usage is TRBJ1-5, with D possibly TRBD1 on 5 matching bases. The CDR3 runs 17 residues. V gave up 3 bases and J gave up 0 bases, with 15 bases separating them. From germline, CDR1 is KGHSH and CDR2 LQKENI. The CDR3 spells CASSPPPGVYSNQPQHF. In DNA, the CDR3 is TGTGCCAGCTCACCGCCCCCGGGGGTATATAGCAATCAGCCCCAGCATTTT.

This clone was seen only once. The chain recombines TRBV4-3 with TRBJ2-7, with 7 positions matching TRBD1. CDR1 LGHNA and CDR2 YSLEER come from the germline V gene. With 1 base clipped from V and 6 bases from J, the junction kept 15 bases outside the gene matches. The CDR3 covers 17 residues. The CDR3 loop reads CASSQGDSRDLHGEQYF. The CDR3 DNA sequence: TGCGCCAGCAGCCAAGGGGACAGCAGGGACCTCCATGGCGAGCAGTACTTC.

This clone has a single count. The chain has TRBV5-4 and TRBJ1-6; perhaps TRBD1 as D (5 bases). The CDR3 is 16 amino acids. Germline CDR1 is SGHNT and CDR2 is YYREEE (reference sequence). V lost 5 bases to trimming and J lost 0 bases, with 12 bases between them. CDR3 residues: CASRDAGSSYNSPLHF. The CDR3 nucleotides read TGTGCCAGCAGAGACGCAGGGAGCTCCTATAATTCACCCCTCCACTTT.

This clone has just a few counts. The chain carries TRBV7-6 and TRBJ2-6, with D perhaps given as TRBD1 or TRBD2 (5 bases each). Per the germline V gene, CDR1 is SGHVS and CDR2 is FNYEAQ. Deletions cut 4 bases from V and 1 base from J, with 17 bases between. CDR3 length: 18 residues. In nucleotides, the CDR3 is TGTGCCAGCAGCTCCATTAGGGACGGCGTATCTGGGGCCAACGTCCTGACTTTC. It is translated as CASSSIRDGVSGANVLTF.

This chain links TRBV29-1 with TRBJ1-1; 8 bases agree with TRBD1. The V gene end was trimmed by 4 bases and the J gene end by 1 base; junction bases not matched to a gene: 5. The CDR3 has 14 residues. Germline-derived CDR1 and CDR2 are SQVTM and ANQGSEA. CDR3 DNA: TGCAGCGTTGCCAGGGGGCGGGGGAACACTGAAGCTTTCTTT. Its protein product is CSVARGRGNTEAFF.

J is TRBJ1-2 and V is TRBV7-2; a weak D match, TRBD1 (6 bases). Germline V lookup: CDR1 SGHTA, CDR2 FQGNSA. Trimming removed 3 bases at V and 8 bases at J, with 7 bases between. The CDR3 covers 11 residues. The CDR3 DNA is TGTGCCAGCAGCTTGGGGGCGGGCTACACCTTC. Translation: CASSLGAGYTF.

The chain couples TRBV28 to TRBJ1-2, with TRBD1 identical over 9 bases. V was clipped by 10 bases and J by 7 bases; unmatched bases: 10. The CDR3 runs to 13 residues. Germline CDR1 MDHEN, CDR2 SYDVKM. Here the CDR3 reads CATLPGQGPGYTF. The CDR3 DNA is TGTGCCACCTTGCCGGGACAGGGTCCTGGCTACACCTTC.

The genes are TRBV5-1 and TRBJ2-3; either TRBD1 or TRBD2 may fit D (6 bases each). The CDR3 runs 18 residues. The V gene lost 0 bases and the J gene lost 5 bases, with 22 bases spanning the gap. CDR1 is SGHRS, CDR2 YFSETQ, per germline. CDR3 DNA sequence: TGCGCCAGCAGCTTGGTCGTGGCGGAGACAGGAGGGGGAGATACGCAGTATTTT. Translating it yields CASSLVVAETGGGDTQYF.